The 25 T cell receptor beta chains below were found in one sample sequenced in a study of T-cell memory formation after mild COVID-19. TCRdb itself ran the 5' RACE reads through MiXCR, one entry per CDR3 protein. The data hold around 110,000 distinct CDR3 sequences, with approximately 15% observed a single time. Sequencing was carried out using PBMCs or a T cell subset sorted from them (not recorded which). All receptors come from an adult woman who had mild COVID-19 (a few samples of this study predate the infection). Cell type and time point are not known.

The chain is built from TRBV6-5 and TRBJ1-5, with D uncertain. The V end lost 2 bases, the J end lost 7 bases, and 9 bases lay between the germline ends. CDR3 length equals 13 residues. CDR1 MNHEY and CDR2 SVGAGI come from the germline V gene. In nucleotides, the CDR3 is TGTGCCAGCAGTTACGCGGCCACACAGCCCCAGCATTTT. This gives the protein CASSYAATQPQHF.

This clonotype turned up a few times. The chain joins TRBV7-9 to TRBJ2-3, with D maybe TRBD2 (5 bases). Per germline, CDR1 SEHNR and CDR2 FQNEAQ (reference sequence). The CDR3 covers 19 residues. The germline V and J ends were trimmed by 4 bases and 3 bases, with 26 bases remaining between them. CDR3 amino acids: CASSSTLAVGRLETDTQYF. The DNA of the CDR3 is TGTGCCAGCAGCTCAACGCTAGCAGTGGGCCGATTGGAGACAGATACGCAGTATTTT. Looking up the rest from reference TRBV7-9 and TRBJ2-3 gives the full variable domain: DTGVSQNPRHKITKRGQNVTFRCDPISEHNRLYWYRQTLGQGPEFLTYFQNEAQLEKSRLLSDRFSAERPKGSFSTLEIQRTEQGDSAMYLCASSSTLAVGRLETDTQYFGPGTRLTVL.

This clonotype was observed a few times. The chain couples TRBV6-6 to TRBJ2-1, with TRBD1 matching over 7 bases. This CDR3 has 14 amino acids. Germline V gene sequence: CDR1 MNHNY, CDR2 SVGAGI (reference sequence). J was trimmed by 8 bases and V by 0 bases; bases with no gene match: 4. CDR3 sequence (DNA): TGTGCCAGCAGTTACTCCGACAGGGCGTATGAGCAGTTCTTC. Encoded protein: CASSYSDRAYEQFF.

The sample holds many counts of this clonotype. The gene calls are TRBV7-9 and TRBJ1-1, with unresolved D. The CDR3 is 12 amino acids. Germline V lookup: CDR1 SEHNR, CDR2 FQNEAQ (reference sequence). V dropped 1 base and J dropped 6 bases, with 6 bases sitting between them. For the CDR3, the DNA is TGTGCCAGCAGCTTAGGTACTGCTGAAGCTTTCTTT. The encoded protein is CASSLGTAEAFF.

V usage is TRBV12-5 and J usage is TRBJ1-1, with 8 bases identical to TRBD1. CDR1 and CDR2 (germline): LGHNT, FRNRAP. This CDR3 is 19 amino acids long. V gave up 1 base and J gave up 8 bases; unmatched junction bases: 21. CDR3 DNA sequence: TGTGCTAGTGGTTTGGCCGTGGGACAGGTGGACTATAGAGGACTAGAAGCTTTCTTT. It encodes CASGLAVGQVDYRGLEAFF. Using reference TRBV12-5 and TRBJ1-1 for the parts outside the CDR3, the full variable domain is DARVTQTPRHKVTEMGQEVTMRCQPILGHNTVFWYRQTMMQGLELLAYFRNRAPLDDSGMPKDRFSAEMPDATLATLKIQPSEPRDSAVYFCASGLAVGQVDYRGLEAFFGQGTRLTVV.

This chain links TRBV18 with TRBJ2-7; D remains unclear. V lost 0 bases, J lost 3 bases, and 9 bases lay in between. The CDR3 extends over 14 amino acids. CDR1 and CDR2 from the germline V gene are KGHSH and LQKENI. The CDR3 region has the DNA TGTGCCAGCTCACCACCGTATGGCGGCTACGAGCAGTACTTC. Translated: CASSPPYGGYEQYF.

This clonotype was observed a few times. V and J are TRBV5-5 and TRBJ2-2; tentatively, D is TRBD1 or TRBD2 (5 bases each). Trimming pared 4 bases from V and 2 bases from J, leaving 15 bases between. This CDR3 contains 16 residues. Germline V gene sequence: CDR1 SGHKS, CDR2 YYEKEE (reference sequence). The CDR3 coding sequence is TGTGCCAGCAGCCCCCTTAGGGACGGTAACACCGGGGAGCTGTTTTTT. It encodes CASSPLRDGNTGELFF. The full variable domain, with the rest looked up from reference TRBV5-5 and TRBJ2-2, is DAGVTQSPTHLIKTRGQQVTLRCSPISGHKSVSWYQQVLGQGPQFIFQYYEKEERGRGNFPDRFSARQFPNYSSELNVNALLLGDSALYLCASSPLRDGNTGELFFGEGSRLTVL.

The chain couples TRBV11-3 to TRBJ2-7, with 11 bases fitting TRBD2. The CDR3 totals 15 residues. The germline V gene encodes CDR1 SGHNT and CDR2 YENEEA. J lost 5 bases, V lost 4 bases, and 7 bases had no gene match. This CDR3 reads CASSSTSGSGDEQYF. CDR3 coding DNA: TGTGCCAGCAGCTCTACTAGCGGGAGCGGTGACGAGCAGTACTTC.

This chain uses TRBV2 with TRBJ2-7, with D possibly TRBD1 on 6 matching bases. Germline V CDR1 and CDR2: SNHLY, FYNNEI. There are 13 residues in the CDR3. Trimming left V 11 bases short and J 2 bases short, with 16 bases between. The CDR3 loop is CACGQGKTYEQYF. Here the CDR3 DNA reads TGTGCCTGCGGGCAGGGGAAGACCTACGAGCAGTACTTC.

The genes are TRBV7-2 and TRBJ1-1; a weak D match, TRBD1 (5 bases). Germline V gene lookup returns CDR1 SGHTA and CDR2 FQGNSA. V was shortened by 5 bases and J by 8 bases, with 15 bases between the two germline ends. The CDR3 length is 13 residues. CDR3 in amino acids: CASSQWTSTEAFF. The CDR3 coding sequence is TGTGCCAGCAGCCAGTGGACATCTACCGAAGCTTTCTTT.

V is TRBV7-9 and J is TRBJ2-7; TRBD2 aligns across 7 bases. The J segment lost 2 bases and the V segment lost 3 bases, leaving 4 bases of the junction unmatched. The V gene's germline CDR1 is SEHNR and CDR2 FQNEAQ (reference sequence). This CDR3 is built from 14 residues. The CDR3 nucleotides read TGTGCCAGCAGCTTCCCTAGCGGCCCCTACGAGCAGTACTTC. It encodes CASSFPSGPYEQYF.

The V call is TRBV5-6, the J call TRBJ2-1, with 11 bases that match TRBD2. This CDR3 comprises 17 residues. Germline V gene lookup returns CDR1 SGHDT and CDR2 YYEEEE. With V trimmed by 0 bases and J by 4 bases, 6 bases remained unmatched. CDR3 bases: TGTGCCAGCAGCTTGGTGGGTACTAGCGGGGGATACAATGAGCAGTTCTTC. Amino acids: CASSLVGTSGGYNEQFF.

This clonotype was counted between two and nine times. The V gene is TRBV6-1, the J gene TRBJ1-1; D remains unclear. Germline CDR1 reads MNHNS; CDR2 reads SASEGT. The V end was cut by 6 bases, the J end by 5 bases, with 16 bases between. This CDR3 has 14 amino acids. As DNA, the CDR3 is TGTGCCAGCAGGGAGCCTCAAATGGGGACTGAAGCTTTCTTT. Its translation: CASREPQMGTEAFF.

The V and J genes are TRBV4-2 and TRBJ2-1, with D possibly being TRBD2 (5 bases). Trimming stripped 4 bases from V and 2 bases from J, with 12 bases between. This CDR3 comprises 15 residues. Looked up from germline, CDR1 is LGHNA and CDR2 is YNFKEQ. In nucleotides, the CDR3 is TGTGCCAGCAGCCCCGTGGAGGTCGCCTACAATGAGCAGTTCTTC. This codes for CASSPVEVAYNEQFF.

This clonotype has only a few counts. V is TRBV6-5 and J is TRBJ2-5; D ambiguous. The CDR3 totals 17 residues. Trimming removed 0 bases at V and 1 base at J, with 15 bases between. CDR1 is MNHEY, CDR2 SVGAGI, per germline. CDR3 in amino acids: CASSYSRGGPSQETQYF. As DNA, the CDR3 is TGTGCCAGCAGTTACTCGAGAGGCGGCCCCTCCCAAGAGACCCAGTACTTC.

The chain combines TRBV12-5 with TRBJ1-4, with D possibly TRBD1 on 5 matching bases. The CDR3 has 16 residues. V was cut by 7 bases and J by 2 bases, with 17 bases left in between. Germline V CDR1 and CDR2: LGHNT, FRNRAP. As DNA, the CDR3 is TGTGCTAGTGCCCGCCTGGTGGGGGGTACTAATGAAAAACTGTTTTTT. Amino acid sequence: CASARLVGGTNEKLFF.

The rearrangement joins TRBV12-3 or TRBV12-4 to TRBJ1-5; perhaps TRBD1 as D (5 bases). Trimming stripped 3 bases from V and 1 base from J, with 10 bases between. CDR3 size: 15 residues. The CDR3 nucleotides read TGTGCCAGCAGTTTCGGGGGTTTGAGCAATCAGCCCCAGCATTTT. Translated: CASSFGGLSNQPQHF.

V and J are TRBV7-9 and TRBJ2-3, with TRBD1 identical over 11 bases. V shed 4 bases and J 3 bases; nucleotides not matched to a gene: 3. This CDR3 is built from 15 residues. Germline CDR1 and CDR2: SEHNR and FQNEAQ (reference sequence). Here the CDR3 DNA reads TGTGCCAGCAGCTCGGGACAGGGGGAAACAGATACGCAGTATTTT. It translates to CASSSGQGETDTQYF.

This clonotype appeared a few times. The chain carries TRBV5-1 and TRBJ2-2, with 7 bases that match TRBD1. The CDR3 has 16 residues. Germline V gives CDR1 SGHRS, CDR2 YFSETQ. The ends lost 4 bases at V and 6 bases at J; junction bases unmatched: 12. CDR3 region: CASSPRQGLSPGELFF. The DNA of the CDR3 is TGCGCCAGCAGCCCACGACAGGGATTGTCTCCCGGGGAGCTGTTTTTT.

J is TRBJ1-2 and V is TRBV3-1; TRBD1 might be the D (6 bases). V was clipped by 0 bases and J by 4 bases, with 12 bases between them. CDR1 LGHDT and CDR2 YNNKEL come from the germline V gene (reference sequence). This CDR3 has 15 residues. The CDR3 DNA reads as TGTGCCAGCAGCCAAGAAGGGGGGCAAGTCTATGGCTACACCTTC. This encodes CASSQEGGQVYGYTF.

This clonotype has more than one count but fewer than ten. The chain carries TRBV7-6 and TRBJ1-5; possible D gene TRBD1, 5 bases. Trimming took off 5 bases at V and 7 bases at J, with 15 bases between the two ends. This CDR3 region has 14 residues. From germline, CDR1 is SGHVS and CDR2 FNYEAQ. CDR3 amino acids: CASSSSGPRQPQHF. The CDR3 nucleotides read TGTGCCAGCAGCAGCTCAGGGCCTCGGCAGCCCCAGCATTTT. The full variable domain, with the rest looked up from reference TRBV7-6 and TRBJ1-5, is GAGVSQSPRYKVTKRGQDVALRCDPISGHVSLYWYRQALGQGPEFLTYFNYEAQQDKSGLPNDRFSAERPEGSISTLTIQRTEQRDSAMYRCASSSSGPRQPQHFGDGTRLSIL.

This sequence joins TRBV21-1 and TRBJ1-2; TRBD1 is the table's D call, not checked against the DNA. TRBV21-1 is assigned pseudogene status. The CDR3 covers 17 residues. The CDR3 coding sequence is TGTGCCAGCAGCGAAAAAAGGACAGGGCGTCCCTTCTATGGCTACACCTTC. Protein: CASSEKRTGRPFYGYTF.

CDR3 DNA sequence: TGCGCCAGCAGCCGACCCCGGGACAGGGAAGACACCGGGGAGCTGTTTTTT. This translates into CASSRPRDREDTGELFF. This rearrangement joins TRBV4-3 to TRBJ2-2; 9 positions match TRBD1. This CDR3 is built from 17 residues. Trimming removed 4 bases from V and 3 bases from J; junction bases left unmatched: 9. Germline values: CDR1 LGHNA, CDR2 YSLEER.

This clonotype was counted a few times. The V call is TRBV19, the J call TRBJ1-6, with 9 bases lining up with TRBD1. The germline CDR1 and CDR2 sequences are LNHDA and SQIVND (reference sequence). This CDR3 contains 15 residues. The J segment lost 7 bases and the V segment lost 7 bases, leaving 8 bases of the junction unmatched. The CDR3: CASTLDRGANSPLHF. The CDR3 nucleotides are TGTGCCAGTACTTTGGACAGGGGCGCCAATTCACCCCTCCACTTT.

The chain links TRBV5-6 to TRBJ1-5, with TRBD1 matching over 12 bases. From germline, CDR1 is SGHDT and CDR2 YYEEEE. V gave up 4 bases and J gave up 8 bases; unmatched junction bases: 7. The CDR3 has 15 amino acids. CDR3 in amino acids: CASSPGQGAREPQHF. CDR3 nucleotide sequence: TGTGCCAGCAGCCCGGGACAGGGGGCAAGAGAGCCCCAGCATTTT.